This record covers a single T cell receptor (beta chain). This sample is drawn from a study of CD8+ T cells in alopecia areata. After isolation, RNA underwent reverse transcription to generate cDNA as the sequencing template. Data came from immunoSEQ multiplex PCR; TCRdb stores just in-frame clones and leaves some out. Of over 90,000 clones listed, about 60% were seen once; the top ten hold around 9%. Sorted out of PBMCs were CD4+ T cells and CD8+ T cells. This CDR3 has 15 residues. V lost 4 bases and J 0 bases, leaving 8 bases between the germline ends. Germline V gene lookup returns CDR1 SGHRS and CDR2 YFSETQ.

Specimen: CD4+ T cells sorted from blood. The gene calls are TRBV5-1 and TRBJ2-6; D possibly uses TRBD1 or TRBD2 (5 bases each). This TCR derives from a human donor in good health. The CDR3 sequence is CASSGGNSGANVLTF. CDR3 bases: TGCGCCAGCAGCGGGGGAAACTCTGGGGCCAACGTCCTGACTTTC.